This is a list of T cell receptor beta chains from one sample in a study of CD8+CD57+ T cells in acquired aplastic anemia. TCRdb recomputed calls from the reads with MiXCR, one row per CDR3 protein. Here the sample spans hundreds of thousands of distinct CDR3 sequences, 56% being singletons. The sequenced material came from sorted CD4+, CD8+, or CD8+CD57+ T cells (not recorded which) from PBMCs. The source is a human donor with aplastic anemia. Each CDR3 is given with its conserved first and last residue. The order of the fields is CDR3 protein, V gene.

CASSEAVGSGYYEQYF | TRBV2
CSAPDGVTEAFF | TRBV20-1
CATSGAGQWGPGELFF | TRBV15
CASSLVGGGAGSSYEQYF | TRBV5-1
CATSVSGLAEQYF | TRBV24-1
CASSQVRAASSYGYTF | TRBV4-2
CASSSFRTGLDEQYF | TRBV7-2
CATSDLAGGNEQFF | TRBV24-1
CASSERGGEQFF | TRBV6-4
CASSEAEGSGIQYF | TRBV6-1
CASSLEMMGTASYEQYF | TRBV7-6
CATSGAGDTEAFF | TRBV24-1
CASSLGYRGNEKLFF | TRBV3-1
CASSFLPGTDTQYF | TRBV7-9
CATSRSKQETQHF | TRBV15
CASRPGSGELFF | TRBV5-1
CASSQGEQGGETQYF | TRBV4-1
CASSLAISGRAVNEQFF | TRBV11-2
CASSPGPRLTYEQYF | TRBV7-9
CASSPGLYTQYF | TRBV12-3/TRBV12-4
CASSDRQGRGLTEAFF | TRBV25-1
CASSIGSGGYEQYF | TRBV19
CASSLEEGTGEQFF | TRBV11-1
CASSEEGGRGNYGYTF | TRBV6-1
CSAREEGYTGELFF | TRBV20-1
CASSNPLRNTEAFF | TRBV5-1
CASSRSGSSYNEQFF | TRBV5-1
CASSPGTGANYGYTF | TRBV18
CASSTGLANTEAFF | TRBV12-3/TRBV12-4
CASSLVTSGSRTGDLFF | TRBV11-3
CSVGGAGGLVTEAFF | TRBV29-1
CASSPNSNYGYTF | TRBV9
CASSHTLWGRGCCGYYSNQPQHF | TRBV11-3
CAISVDRVIGAFF | TRBV10-3
CAGSSDKEVDQPQHF | TRBV7-9
CASSPLGPSITGELFF | TRBV5-1
CASSFRADYNSPLHF | TRBV19
CSDGLAGAETQYF | TRBV20-1
CASSGTSGTDTQYF | TRBV6-4
CASSYSGDPNSPLHF | TRBV6-5
CASSLSHGEYEQYF | TRBV7-3
CASSRDRAEFEQYF | TRBV11-2
CATSDPGTDFSTQYF | TRBV24-1
CASSSRQGANVGYTF | TRBV5-1
CASRLGRVETANSPLHF | TRBV12-3/TRBV12-4
CASGEEVGGYTF | TRBV7-8
CATSDEGQSNTGELFF | TRBV24-1
CASSDLDPGKDNYGYTF | TRBV10-1
CASSPMRVAQETQYF | TRBV7-2
CSAITGSGANVLTF | TRBV20-1